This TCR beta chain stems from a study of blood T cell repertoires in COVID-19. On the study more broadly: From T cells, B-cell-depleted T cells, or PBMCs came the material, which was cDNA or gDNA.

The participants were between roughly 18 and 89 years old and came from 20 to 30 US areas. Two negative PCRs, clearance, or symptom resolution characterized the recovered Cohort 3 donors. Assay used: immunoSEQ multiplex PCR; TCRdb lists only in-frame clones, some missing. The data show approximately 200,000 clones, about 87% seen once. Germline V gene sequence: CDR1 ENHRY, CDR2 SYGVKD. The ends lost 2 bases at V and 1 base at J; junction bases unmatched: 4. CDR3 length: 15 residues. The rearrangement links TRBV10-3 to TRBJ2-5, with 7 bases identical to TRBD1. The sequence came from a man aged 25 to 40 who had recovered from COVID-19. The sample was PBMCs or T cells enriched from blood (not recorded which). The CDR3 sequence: CAISENAGGQETQYF. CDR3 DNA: TGTGCCATCAGTGAGAATGCAGGGGGCCAAGAGACCCAGTACTTC.